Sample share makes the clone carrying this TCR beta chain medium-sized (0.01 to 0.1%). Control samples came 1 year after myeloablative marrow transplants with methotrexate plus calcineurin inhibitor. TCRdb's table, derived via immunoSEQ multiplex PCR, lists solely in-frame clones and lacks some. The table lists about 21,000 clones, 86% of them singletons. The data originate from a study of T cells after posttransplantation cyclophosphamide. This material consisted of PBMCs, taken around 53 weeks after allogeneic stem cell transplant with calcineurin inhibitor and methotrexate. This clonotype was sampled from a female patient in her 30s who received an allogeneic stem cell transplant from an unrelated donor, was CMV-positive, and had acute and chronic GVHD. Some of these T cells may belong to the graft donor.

The CDR3 loop is CASTPPVSSDRGVPEAFF. CDR3 nucleotide sequence: TGTGCCAGCACTCCGCCGGTGTCTTCGGACAGGGGAGTTCCTGAAGCTTTCTTT. J is TRBJ1-1 and V is TRBV28, with TRBD1 identical over 9 bases. The CDR3 is 18 residues long. Germline CDR1 reads MDHEN; CDR2 reads SYDVKM. V lost 7 bases and J lost 6; bases outside the gene matches: 21. Using reference TRBV28 and TRBJ1-1 for the parts outside the CDR3, the full variable domain is DVKVTQSSRYLVKRTGEKVFLECVQDMDHENMFWYRQDPGLGLRLIYFSYDVKMKEKGDIPEGYSVSREKKERFSLILESASTNQTSMYLCASTPPVSSDRGVPEAFFGQGTRLTVV.